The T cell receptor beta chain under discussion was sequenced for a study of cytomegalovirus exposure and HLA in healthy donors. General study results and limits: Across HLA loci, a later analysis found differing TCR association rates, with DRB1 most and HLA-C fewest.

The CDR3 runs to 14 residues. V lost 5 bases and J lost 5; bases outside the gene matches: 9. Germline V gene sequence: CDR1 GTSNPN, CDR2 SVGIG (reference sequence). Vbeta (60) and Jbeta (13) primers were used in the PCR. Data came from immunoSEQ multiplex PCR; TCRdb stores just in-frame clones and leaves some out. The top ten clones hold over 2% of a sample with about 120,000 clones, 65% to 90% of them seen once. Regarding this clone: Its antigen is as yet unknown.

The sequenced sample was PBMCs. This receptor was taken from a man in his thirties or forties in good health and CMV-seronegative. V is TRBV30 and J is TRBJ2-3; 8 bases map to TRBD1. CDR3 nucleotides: TGTGCCTGGGCGGACAGGGACAGACTAGATACGCAGTATTTT. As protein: CAWADRDRLDTQYF.